Listed below are T cell receptor beta chains from one sample, sequenced in a study of cytomegalovirus exposure and HLA in healthy donors. Assay used: immunoSEQ multiplex PCR; TCRdb lists only in-frame clones, some missing. In the table there are approximately 120,000 clones, 90% to 96% of which are singletons. Sequenced input: PBMCs. These receptors all come from a man between 18 and 35 years old in good health and CMV-seronegative. Each CDR3 is given without its conserved first and last residue.

>TRBV7-9|TRBJ2-7
ASSPPRDYSYEQY
>TRBV7-2|TRBJ2-1
ASSPGPENGSEQF
>TRBV5-3|TRBJ2-1
ARSPPGTGYNEQF
>TRBV30|TRBJ2-7
AWRGTAYSYEQY
>TRBV30|TRBJ1-2
AWGRGTGVGYT
>TRBV9|TRBJ2-7
ASSVDPGLTSYEQY
>TRBV18|TRBJ2-7
ASSPPEGSYEQY
>TRBV18|TRBJ2-2
ASSPSGTGFDLSAGELF
>TRBV28|TRBJ1-2
ASSYIYGYT
>TRBV16|TRBJ1-5
ASAVGGYQPQH
>TRBV9|TRBJ2-1
ASATTSGLYNEQF
>TRBV7-9|TRBJ1-1
ASSREGNTEAF
>TRBV28|TRBJ2-6
ASSLRGTAGANVLT
>TRBV25-1|TRBJ2-1
ASSVTQGRLVNEQF
>TRBV19|TRBJ1-4
ASSIPGGGEKLF
>TRBV6-5|TRBJ2-5
DGTAPGRKTQY
>TRBV19|TRBJ2-1
ASNEGIGEGRGQF
>TRBV18|TRBJ2-7
ASSLPTGLYYEQY
>TRBV9|TRBJ2-3
ASSPQDTQY
>TRBV11-2|TRBJ2-7
ASSLVGGGGRGYEQY
>TRBV30|TRBJ1-1
AWETHEATEAF
>TRBV19|TRBJ2-1
ASSRTGSYNEQF
>TRBV27|TRBJ2-7
ASSLGTYYEQY
>TRBV18|TRBJ2-7
ASSPLGTGGDEQY
>TRBV7-2|TRBJ1-1
ASSLEADRVLAF
>TRBV19|TRBJ2-1
ASSVLAGEKSYNEQF
>TRBV11-3|TRBJ2-5
ASSLGTSGIQETQY
>TRBV11-3|TRBJ2-4
ASSLEGADIQY
>TRBV29-1|TRBJ2-2
SVGGSTGELF
>TRBV4-2|TRBJ2-5
ASSRSSLAQETQY
>TRBV19|TRBJ2-7
ASSIVGQGADEQY
>TRBV2|TRBJ2-1
ASRDAGEGEQF
>TRBV7-2|TRBJ2-3
ASSLDGAGGGDTQY
>TRBV6-5|TRBJ1-2
ASSYLAGGGYGYT
>TRBV7-6|TRBJ2-7
ASSFTDSPHEQY
>TRBV7-8|TRBJ2-5
ASSPRSPPGETQY
>TRBV7-9|TRBJ1-1
ASSQDSWSEAF
>TRBV5-1|TRBJ2-7
ASSLPRGLPYEQY
>TRBV15|TRBJ1-4
ATSRARALEEKLF
>TRBV28|TRBJ2-7
ASSLRAGGYEQY
>TRBV7-2|TRBJ1-2
ASSIRQGDHGYT